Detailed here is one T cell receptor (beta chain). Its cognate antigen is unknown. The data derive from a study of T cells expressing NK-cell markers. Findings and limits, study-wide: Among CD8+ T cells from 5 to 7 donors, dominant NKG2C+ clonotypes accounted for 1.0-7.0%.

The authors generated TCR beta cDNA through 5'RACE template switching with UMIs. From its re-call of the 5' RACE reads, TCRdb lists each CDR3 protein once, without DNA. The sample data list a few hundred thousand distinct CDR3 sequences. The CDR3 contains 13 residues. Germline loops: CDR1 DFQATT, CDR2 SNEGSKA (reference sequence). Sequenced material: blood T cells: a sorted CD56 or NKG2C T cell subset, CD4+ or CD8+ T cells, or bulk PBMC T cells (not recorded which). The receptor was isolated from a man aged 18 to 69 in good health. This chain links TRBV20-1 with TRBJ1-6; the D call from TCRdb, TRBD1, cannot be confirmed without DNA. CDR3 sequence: CSARGNPGQRLHF.